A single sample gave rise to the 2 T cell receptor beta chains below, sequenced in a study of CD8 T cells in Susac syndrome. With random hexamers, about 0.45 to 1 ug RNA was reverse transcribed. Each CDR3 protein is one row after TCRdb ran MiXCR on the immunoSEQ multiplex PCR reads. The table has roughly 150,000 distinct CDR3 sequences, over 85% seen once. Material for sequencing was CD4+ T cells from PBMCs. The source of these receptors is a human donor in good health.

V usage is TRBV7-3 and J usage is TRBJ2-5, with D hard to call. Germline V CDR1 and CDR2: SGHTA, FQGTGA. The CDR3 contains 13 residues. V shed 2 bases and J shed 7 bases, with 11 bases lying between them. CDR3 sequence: CASSLGQKGTQYF. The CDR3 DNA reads TGTGCCAGCAGCTTAGGGCAGAAAGGGACCCAGTACTTC. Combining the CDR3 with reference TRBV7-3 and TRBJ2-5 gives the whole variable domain GAGVSQTPSNKVTEKGKYVELRCDPISGHTALYWYRQSLGQGPEFLIYFQGTGAADDSGLPNDRFFAVRPEGSVSTLKIQRTERGDSAVYLCASSLGQKGTQYFGPGTRLLVL.

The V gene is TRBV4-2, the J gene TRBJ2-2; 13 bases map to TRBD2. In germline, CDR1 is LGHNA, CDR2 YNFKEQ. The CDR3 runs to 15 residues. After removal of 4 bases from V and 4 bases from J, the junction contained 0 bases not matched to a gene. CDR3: CASSRTSGGTGELFF. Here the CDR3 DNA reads TGTGCCAGCAGCCGGACTAGCGGGGGCACCGGGGAGCTGTTTTTT.